This T cell receptor (beta chain) was sequenced in a study of T cells after yellow fever vaccination. This clonotype was seen ten or more times. Deletions cut 6 bases from V and 0 bases from J, with 9 bases between. This CDR3 has 14 residues. The germline V gene encodes CDR1 MDHEN and CDR2 SYDVKM. TCRdb used MiXCR to reprocess the 5' RACE reads, holding one entry per CDR3 protein. The data contain about 310,000 distinct CDR3 sequences, 3% to 4.5% of them seen just once; the ten biggest clones take up 23%. This chain links TRBV28 with TRBJ2-4, with a tentative D call TRBD1 (6 bases). The clonotype was recovered from a man in his late teens or twenties who received the YFV17D yellow fever vaccine. Sequences were derived from PBMCs, sampled on the day of the yellow fever booster vaccination. The CDR3 sequence is CASSSRGAKNIQYF. The CDR3 DNA reads as TGTGCCAGCAGCTCCAGGGGAGCCAAAAACATTCAGTACTTC.